The 20 T cell receptor beta chains below were found in one sample sequenced in a study of blood T cell repertoires in COVID-19. Libraries were prepared by immunoSEQ multiplex PCR; TCRdb keeps only in-frame clonotypes and omits some of them. The sample includes under 130,000 clones, roughly nine tenths of them seen just once. Material: peripheral blood. The receptor source for this set is a woman of 80 years or more with acute or convalescent COVID-19.

DNA of the CDR3: TGTGCCAGCAACAAGGGTCAGGGGGTTAACTATGGCTACACCTTC. Its protein is CASNKGQGVNYGYTF. V and J are TRBV6-5 and TRBJ1-2; 7 bases are a match to TRBD1. The CDR3 length is 15 residues. In germline, CDR1 is MNHEY, CDR2 SVGAGI. V shed 7 bases and J 1 base; nucleotides not matched to a gene: 9.

The chain uses TRBV7-8 and TRBJ2-3; no reliable D call. This CDR3 contains 16 residues. CDR1 and CDR2 (germline): SGHVS, FQNEAQ. V lost 0 bases to trimming and J lost 1 base, with 11 bases between them. The CDR3 loop reads CASSLAFSLGTDTQYF. CDR3 nucleotide sequence: TGTGCCAGCAGCTTAGCGTTTAGCTTAGGCACAGATACGCAGTATTTT.

J is TRBJ1-1 and V is TRBV7-9, with a tentative D call TRBD1 (5 bases). Germline assignment: CDR1 SEHNR and CDR2 FQNEAQ (reference sequence). CDR3 length: 11 amino acids. V shed 5 bases and J shed 8 bases, with 9 bases lying between them. The CDR3 DNA sequence: TGTGCCAGCAGCCCATACAGGGAAGCTTTCTTT. Translation gives CASSPYREAFF. The full variable domain, with the rest looked up from reference TRBV7-9 and TRBJ1-1, is DTGVSQNPRHKITKRGQNVTFRCDPISEHNRLYWYRQTLGQGPEFLTYFQNEAQLEKSRLLSDRFSAERPKGSFSTLEIQRTEQGDSAMYLCASSPYREAFFGQGTRLTVV.

This clone was counted a few times. The chain has TRBV18 and TRBJ1-3; TRBD1 matches at 7 bases. Germline-derived CDR1 and CDR2 are KGHSH and LQKENI. After removal of 3 bases from V and 8 bases from J, the junction contained 10 bases not matched to a gene. The CDR3 extends over 15 amino acids. The CDR3 region is CASSPWDSGQDTIYF. The CDR3 DNA reads TGTGCCAGCTCACCCTGGGACAGCGGGCAAGACACCATATATTTT.

This clone has a single count. This chain uses TRBV19 with TRBJ1-1; D is perhaps TRBD1 (5 bases). The CDR3 covers 13 residues. CDR1 is LNHDA and CDR2 is SQIVND in the germline V gene (reference sequence). Trimming left V 11 bases short and J 0 bases short, with 13 bases between. CDR3 sequence: CACGGMMNTEAFF. CDR3 nucleotide sequence: TGTGCCTGCGGGGGGATGATGAACACTGAAGCTTTCTTT.

The chain links TRBV28 to TRBJ2-2, with 8 bases lining up with TRBD1. Germline V gives CDR1 MDHEN, CDR2 SYDVKM. CDR3 size: 15 residues. V was clipped by 4 bases and J by 4 bases; unmatched bases: 5. CDR3 nucleotides: TGTGCCAGCAGTTCAGGGGGCGCGGGCACCGGGGAGCTGTTTTTT. Its protein product is CASSSGGAGTGELFF.

The CDR3 DNA follows: TGTGCCAGCTCACCACCGGTAAGGGGCCCAGAGACCCAGTACTTC. This codes for CASSPPVRGPETQYF. This chain joins TRBV18 and TRBJ2-5; D possibly corresponds to TRBD1 (5 bases). The CDR3 consists of 15 residues. CDR1 is KGHSH, CDR2 LQKENI, per germline. Trimming took off 0 bases at V and 4 bases at J, with 12 bases between the two ends. The whole variable domain, remainder taken from reference TRBV18 and TRBJ2-5, is NAGVMQNPRHLVRRRGQEARLRCSPMKGHSHVYWYRQLPEEGLKFMVYLQKENIIDESGMPKERFSAEFPKEGPSILRIQQVVRGDSAAYFCASSPPVRGPETQYFGPGTRLLVL.

The chain links TRBV5-1 to TRBJ2-2; TRBD1 is a possible D gene (6 bases). Between the trimmed V and J ends, which lost 4 bases and 3 bases, there was a span of 22 bases. CDR1 and CDR2 from the germline V gene are SGHRS and YFSETQ. This CDR3 has 18 residues. This chain's CDR3 is CASSPGLRGRDDTGELFF. As DNA, the CDR3 is TGCGCCAGCAGCCCGGGCCTCAGGGGTCGGGACGACACCGGGGAGCTGTTTTTT.

Concerning this clone: Other nucleotide sequences in the sample specify the same CDR3. The V and J genes are TRBV7-3 and TRBJ2-2, with a weak D call TRBD2 (6 bases). Per the germline V gene, CDR1 is SGHTA and CDR2 is FQGTGA. The CDR3 contains 16 residues. V was trimmed by 1 base and J by 4 bases, leaving 13 bases between them. CDR3 protein: CASSLSGAASTGELFF. DNA for the CDR3: TGTGCCAGCAGCTTAAGCGGGGCCGCGAGCACCGGGGAGCTGTTTTTT.

V gene TRBV24-1 combines with J gene TRBJ2-3; D possibly corresponds to TRBD1 (6 bases). The ends were cut back, 4 bases at V and 8 bases at J, with 15 bases in the middle. Per the germline V gene, CDR1 is KGHDR and CDR2 is SFDVKD. This CDR3 region has 14 residues. The CDR3 bases are TGTGCCACCAGTGACCCGATTCTAGGGGGTACGCAGTATTTT. Protein sequence: CATSDPILGGTQYF.

The CDR3 protein is CASSLYPLQGLNTEAFF. The CDR3, as DNA: TGTGCCAGCAGCTTATACCCCTTGCAGGGATTGAACACTGAAGCTTTCTTT. The chain couples TRBV7-6 to TRBJ1-1, with D maybe TRBD1 (5 bases). Trimming removed 2 bases at V and 0 bases at J, with 16 bases between. This CDR3 is 17 amino acids long. The V gene's germline CDR1 is SGHVS and CDR2 FNYEAQ.

The J gene is TRBJ1-6, the V gene TRBV7-6; 7 bases are a match to TRBD1. V lost 5 bases, J lost 9 bases, and 10 bases stayed unmatched. Germline values: CDR1 SGHVS, CDR2 FNYEAQ. This CDR3 is 15 amino acids long. The CDR3 is CASSQDRSYRSPLHF. The CDR3 DNA is TGTGCCAGCAGCCAGGACAGGTCCTATCGTTCACCCCTCCACTTT.

The CDR3 loop is CASSSGLAFEQYF. The CDR3 DNA reads TGTGCCAGCAGTTCCGGACTAGCGTTTGAGCAGTACTTC. V and J are TRBV27 and TRBJ2-7; 9 nucleotides align to TRBD2. Germline values: CDR1 MNHEY, CDR2 SMNVEV (reference sequence). The ends lost 4 bases at V and 7 bases at J; junction bases unmatched: 5. The CDR3 has 13 amino acids.

This CDR3 is CASSPEGAEQYF. The CDR3 coding sequence is TGTGCCAGCAGTCCCGAAGGGGCCGAGCAGTACTTC. The chain recombines TRBV28 with TRBJ2-7, with a tentative D call TRBD1 (5 bases). Trimming took 5 bases from V and 6 from J, leaving 11 bases between them. This CDR3 comprises 12 residues. Germline V lookup: CDR1 MDHEN, CDR2 SYDVKM.

This chain links TRBV6-1 with TRBJ1-5; 8 bases align to TRBD1. The CDR3 sequence is 22 residues long. Germline V gene sequence: CDR1 MNHNS, CDR2 SASEGT. V was pared by 1 base and J by 4 bases, with 24 bases of the junction left unmatched. The DNA for the CDR3 is TGTGCCAGCAGTGAAGAGGCAGGGGGCAATCTCTTTTGGGTTTCCCTTAATCAGCCCCAGCATTTT. Encoded protein: CASSEEAGGNLFWVSLNQPQHF.

The V and J genes are TRBV25-1 and TRBJ2-1, with a tentative D call TRBD2 (5 bases). The germline V and J ends were trimmed by 7 bases and 9 bases, with 16 bases remaining between them. This CDR3 spans 13 amino acids. Germline V gene sequence: CDR1 MGHDK, CDR2 SYGVNS. The CDR3 coding sequence is TGTGCCAGCACGAGAGGGTTCACACCTGAGCAGTTCTTC. Its protein product is CASTRGFTPEQFF.

The chain employs TRBV23-1 and TRBJ1-5, with a possible D match to TRBD1 (6 bases). TRBV23-1 is given ORF status, its function remaining uncertain. The CDR3 consists of 15 residues. Trimming removed 10 bases at V and 0 bases at J, with 16 bases between. The CDR3 region has the DNA TGCGCCACCCTGAGACAGGAGTATAGCAATCAGCCCCAGCATTTT. This encodes CATLRQEYSNQPQHF.

The chain couples TRBV7-2 to TRBJ2-3; the match to TRBD2 covers 11 bases. The germline V gene has CDR1 SGHTA and CDR2 FQGNSA. This CDR3 region has 16 residues. V was clipped by 3 bases and J by 6 bases; unmatched bases: 8. The CDR3 here is CASSFIAGGHADTQYF. In DNA, the CDR3 is TGTGCCAGCAGCTTTATAGCGGGGGGGCATGCCGATACGCAGTATTTT.

The chain links TRBV6-2 or TRBV6-3 to TRBJ1-6, with 9 bases matching TRBD1. This CDR3 comprises 18 residues. Germline loops: CDR1 MNHEY, CDR2 SVGEGT. V lost 2 bases, J lost 0 bases, and 5 bases stayed unmatched. CDR3 nucleotide sequence: TGTGCCAGCAGTTACCGGACAGGGGCCAGCTCCTATAATTCACCCCTCCACTTT. It codes for CASSYRTGASSYNSPLHF.

V usage is TRBV4-3 and J usage is TRBJ1-2; 8 nucleotides agree with TRBD1. Unmatched junction bases numbered 8, after V lost 0 bases and J lost 2 bases. CDR1 and CDR2 (germline): LGHNA, YSLEER. The CDR3 extends over 17 amino acids. The CDR3 reads CASSQDGVTGENYGYTF. As DNA, the CDR3 is TGCGCCAGCAGCCAAGACGGGGTGACAGGGGAAAACTATGGCTACACCTTC.